Following are 5 T cell receptor beta chains from one sample sequenced in a study of cytomegalovirus exposure and HLA in healthy donors. PCR employed 60 Vbeta and 13 Jbeta primers. Assay: immunoSEQ multiplex PCR; the TCRdb copy retains only in-frame clones and omits some. Among 150,000 to 200,000 clones listed, roughly four fifths were seen once. The sequenced sample consisted of PBMCs. These receptors originate from a man aged 18 to 29 in good health and CMV-seronegative.

The table lists this clone with many counts. This chain links TRBV2 with TRBJ2-7; D is undetermined. Germline V lookup: CDR1 SNHLY, CDR2 FYNNEI. Trimming pared 4 bases from V and 6 bases from J, leaving 4 bases between. This CDR3 is built from 10 residues. CDR3 nucleotides: TGTGCCAGCAGTGGAGGCGAGCAGTACTTC. Its protein is CASSGGEQYF.

The V gene is TRBV6-1, the J gene TRBJ1-5; 8 nucleotides align to TRBD1. CDR1 and CDR2 (germline): MNHNS, SASEGT. This CDR3 is built from 14 residues. With 6 bases clipped from V and 6 bases from J, the junction kept 7 bases outside the gene matches. CDR3 protein: CASRLTGVSQPQHF. The CDR3 bases are TGTGCCAGCAGATTGACAGGGGTAAGTCAGCCCCAGCATTTT.

The gene calls are TRBV2 and TRBJ2-5, with 10 bases aligning to TRBD1. The CDR3 runs to 14 residues. Trimming removed 7 bases from V and 9 bases from J; junction bases left unmatched: 11. The germline CDR1 and CDR2 sequences are SNHLY and FYNNEI. CDR3 DNA sequence: TGTGCCAGCACGGGGGGGGGACAGGGGTTTGCCCAGTACTTC. Protein: CASTGGGQGFAQYF. The whole variable domain, filled in from reference TRBV2 and TRBJ2-5, reads EPEVTQTPSHQVTQMGQEVILRCVPISNHLYFYWYRQILGQKVEFLVSFYNNEISEKSEIFDDQFSVERPDGSNFTLKIRSTKLEDSAMYFCASTGGGQGFAQYFGPGTRLLVL.

This clone was recorded only once. V gene TRBV25-1 combines with J gene TRBJ1-5, with D maybe TRBD1 (6 bases). Germline values: CDR1 MGHDK, CDR2 SYGVNS. Trimming removed 4 bases from V and 5 bases from J, with 12 bases in between. The length of the CDR3 is 14 residues. The CDR3 nucleotides are TGTGCCAGCAGTGGAACAGGGACCCATCAGCCCCAGCATTTT. This encodes CASSGTGTHQPQHF. Based on the CDR3 plus reference TRBV25-1 and TRBJ1-5, the full variable domain is EADIYQTPRYLVIGTGKKITLECSQTMGHDKMYWYQQDPGMELHLIHYSYGVNSTEKGDLSSESTVSRIRTEHFPLTLESARPSHTSQYLCASSGTGTHQPQHFGDGTRLSIL.

This chain joins TRBV28 and TRBJ1-1; TRBD1 aligns across 7 bases. Germline CDR1 reads MDHEN; CDR2 reads SYDVKM. The J segment lost 7 bases and the V segment lost 0 bases, leaving 5 bases of the junction unmatched. This CDR3 has 14 amino acids. Here the CDR3 DNA reads TGTGCCAGCAGTTTATGGGCCGGGACAGTTGAAGCTTTCTTT. Protein: CASSLWAGTVEAFF.